The 29 T cell receptor beta chains listed next were all sequenced from one sample in a study of shared clonotypes between healthy human individuals. Profiling relied on immunoSEQ multiplex PCR, and the TCRdb table lists in-frame clones only, not all of them. Of 300,000 to 350,000 clones in the sample, more than 60% are singletons; the top ten hold more than 9%. Sequenced sample: memory CD4+ T cells sorted from blood. The subset is: CD45RA-negative fraction. The receptors stem from a man aged 30 to 45 in good health.

The rearrangement uses TRBV28 and TRBJ1-2; a weak D match, TRBD1 (6 bases). The CDR3 has 14 residues. Germline CDR1 is MDHEN and CDR2 is SYDVKM. The V and J ends lost 3 bases and 7 bases respectively, with 15 bases between them. This CDR3 is CASSFVGGKFGYTF. Written as DNA, the CDR3 is TGTGCCAGCAGTTTTGTAGGGGGAAAGTTTGGCTACACCTTC.

V and J are TRBV19 and TRBJ2-1; 8 bases map to TRBD1. Germline CDR1 and CDR2: LNHDA and SQIVND (reference sequence). CDR3 size: 13 residues. J gave up 3 bases and V 7 bases, and 2 bases lay outside the gene matches. The CDR3 bases are TGTGCCAGTACCGGACAGGGCTACAATGAGCAGTTCTTC. Protein: CASTGQGYNEQFF.

The gene calls are TRBV18 and TRBJ2-3; the D gene is possibly TRBD1 (5 bases). The CDR3 consists of 16 residues. V was trimmed by 4 bases and J by 1 base, leaving 15 bases between them. Germline values: CDR1 KGHSH, CDR2 LQKENI. CDR3 nucleotides: TGTGCCAGCTCACGAGACCAGGGTAGTGGCACAGATACGCAGTATTTT. It codes for CASSRDQGSGTDTQYF.

The chain combines TRBV7-2 with TRBJ1-5; weak D call: TRBD1 (5 bases). The ends were cut back, 3 bases at V and 5 bases at J, with 11 bases in the middle. The CDR3 length is 14 residues. Germline CDR1 is SGHTA and CDR2 is FQGNSA. CDR3 sequence reads: CASSFSGGDQPQHF. In DNA form, the CDR3 reads TGTGCCAGCAGCTTCAGCGGGGGTGATCAGCCCCAGCATTTT.

This chain connects TRBV20-1 to TRBJ2-1, with D perhaps TRBD2 (6 bases). Germline V gene data show CDR1 as DFQATT and CDR2 as SNEGSKA (reference sequence). This CDR3 is 11 amino acids long. Deletions cut 5 bases from V and 12 bases from J, with 14 bases between. The CDR3 region has the DNA TGCAGTGCTGCAGGGAGGTTAGGGCAGTTCTTC. Translated: CSAAGRLGQFF.

The chain links TRBV19 to TRBJ1-1, with D tentatively TRBD1 (6 bases). V lost 3 bases to trimming and J lost 2 bases, with 13 bases between them. Germline V lookup: CDR1 LNHDA, CDR2 SQIVND (reference sequence). This CDR3 contains 15 residues. The CDR3 region has the DNA TGTGCCAGTAGTATTAACCCGACAGGCAACACTGAAGCTTTCTTT. Translation: CASSINPTGNTEAFF.

The chain uses TRBV2 and TRBJ1-5; D is uncertain. Trimming removed 6 bases from V and 0 bases from J, with 6 bases in between. Germline lookup yields CDR1 SNHLY and CDR2 FYNNEI. The CDR3 runs 13 residues. CDR3 sequence reads: CASRDGSNQPQHF. The CDR3 nucleotides are TGTGCCAGCAGGGACGGTAGCAATCAGCCCCAGCATTTT.

The chain carries TRBV6-1 and TRBJ1-1; D not resolved. Trimming cost V 0 bases and J 5 bases, with 7 bases left between them. Germline lookup yields CDR1 MNHNS and CDR2 SASEGT. The CDR3 loop spans 13 amino acids. The CDR3 loop is CASSEAGRTEAFF. CDR3 DNA: TGTGCCAGCAGTGAAGCCGGGCGAACTGAAGCTTTCTTT.

The genes are TRBV18 and TRBJ1-4; unclear D gene. The CDR3 length is 15 residues. The V gene lost 8 bases and the J gene lost 0 bases, with 13 bases spanning the gap. Germline CDR1 KGHSH, CDR2 LQKENI. Here the CDR3 reads CASANGRSTNEKLFF. The DNA for the CDR3 is TGTGCCAGCGCCAATGGTCGTTCAACTAATGAAAAACTGTTTTTT. Based on the CDR3 plus reference TRBV18 and TRBJ1-4, the full variable domain is NAGVMQNPRHLVRRRGQEARLRCSPMKGHSHVYWYRQLPEEGLKFMVYLQKENIIDESGMPKERFSAEFPKEGPSILRIQQVVRGDSAAYFCASANGRSTNEKLFFGSGTQLSVL.

The V call is TRBV11-2, the J call TRBJ2-1, with a weak D call TRBD1 (6 bases). CDR1 is SGHAT, CDR2 FQNNGV, per germline. Between the trimmed V and J ends, which lost 5 bases and 4 bases, there was a span of 15 bases. The CDR3 length is 15 residues. Here the CDR3 DNA reads TGTGCCAGCAGCCAGGTCAGGGGCCAATACAATGAGCAGTTCTTC. Its protein is CASSQVRGQYNEQFF.

The gene calls are TRBV2 and TRBJ1-1; no clear D. Trimming shortened V by 6 bases and J by 1 base, and 18 bases separated the two germline ends. This CDR3 spans 16 amino acids. CDR1 and CDR2 from the germline V gene are SNHLY and FYNNEI. The CDR3 DNA sequence: TGTGCCAGCAGAGAACTTGCCGGGAAACCGAACACTGAAGCTTTCTTT. It translates to CASRELAGKPNTEAFF.

This clone was counted at least ten times. The genes are TRBV10-1 and TRBJ1-1; D unresolved. The CDR3 has 13 amino acids. The germline V gene has CDR1 WNHNN and CDR2 SYGVQD (reference sequence). Between the trimmed V and J ends, which lost 5 bases and 1 base, there was a span of 8 bases. The CDR3 nucleotides are TGCGCCAGCAGTTTAAAAGGGAACACTGAAGCTTTCTTT. Translated: CASSLKGNTEAFF.

As concerns this clone: Other DNA sequences from this sample encode an identical CDR3 as well. This chain joins TRBV5-4 and TRBJ2-5; D is uncertain. Germline CDR1 and CDR2: SGHNT and YYREEE (reference sequence). The CDR3 spans 14 residues. The ends were cut back, 0 bases at V and 2 bases at J, with 8 bases in the middle. The CDR3: CASSLGQTQETQYF. In DNA form, the CDR3 reads TGTGCCAGCAGCTTGGGACAAACTCAAGAGACCCAGTACTTC.

There are a few counts of this clone. The V and J genes are TRBV10-1 and TRBJ2-7; maybe TRBD2 (5 bases). The germline V gene has CDR1 WNHNN and CDR2 SYGVQD (reference sequence). The CDR3 length is 13 residues. The V end was cut by 3 bases, the J end by 5 bases, with 11 bases between. The CDR3 is CASSDGDWDEQYF. The CDR3 DNA is TGCGCCAGCAGTGACGGGGATTGGGACGAGCAGTACTTC.

The DNA of the CDR3 is TGTGCCAGCAGCTTGGACAGGACGAACACCGGGGAGCTGTTTTTT. Translating gives CASSLDRTNTGELFF. The chain couples TRBV5-4 to TRBJ2-2, with a tentative D call TRBD1 (5 bases). Trimming shortened V by 0 bases and J by 0 bases, and 6 bases separated the two germline ends. The CDR3 consists of 15 residues. Per germline, CDR1 SGHNT and CDR2 YYREEE (reference sequence).

This chain uses TRBV7-2 with TRBJ2-1, with 8 bases fitting TRBD2. From germline, CDR1 is SGHTA and CDR2 FQGNSA. CDR3 length: 16 amino acids. V lost 1 base to trimming and J lost 0 bases; unmatched junction nucleotides: 2. For the CDR3, the DNA is TGTGCCAGCAGCTTAGTAGGACTAGCCTCCTACAATGAGCAGTTCTTC. It codes for CASSLVGLASYNEQFF.

V usage is TRBV5-1 and J usage is TRBJ1-2; 10 bases line up with TRBD1. CDR1 and CDR2 (germline): SGHRS, YFSETQ. This CDR3 is 13 amino acids long. V trimming: 4 bases; J trimming: 6 bases; junction bases outside the gene matches: 3. The chain's CDR3 is CASSTGQGDGYTF. The DNA of the CDR3 is TGCGCCAGCAGCACTGGACAGGGGGATGGCTACACCTTC.

This clone was picked up one time. In the same sample, other DNA sequences code for this CDR3. This sequence joins TRBV5-1 and TRBJ2-5; D may match TRBD1 or TRBD2 (5 bases each). Germline CDR1 SGHRS, CDR2 YFSETQ. V was cut by 0 bases and J by 2 bases, with 5 bases left in between. CDR3 size: 13 residues. In DNA, the CDR3 is TGCGCCAGCAGCTTGGGGGGGCAAGAGACCCAGTACTTC. It encodes CASSLGGQETQYF. The whole variable domain, remainder taken from reference TRBV5-1 and TRBJ2-5, is KAGVTQTPRYLIKTRGQQVTLSCSPISGHRSVSWYQQTPGQGLQFLFEYFSETQRNKGNFPGRFSGRQFSNSRSEMNVSTLELGDSALYLCASSLGGQETQYFGPGTRLLVL.

The V call is TRBV30, the J call TRBJ1-1, with D possibly TRBD1 on 5 matching bases. The CDR3 contains 14 residues. V lost 0 bases to trimming and J lost 3 bases, with 11 bases between them. Germline V gene data show CDR1 as GTSNPN and CDR2 as SVGIG (reference sequence). The CDR3 here is CAWSVAGGDTEAFF. The CDR3 DNA sequence: TGTGCCTGGAGTGTTGCGGGGGGGGACACTGAAGCTTTCTTT.

Turning to this clone: Other DNA sequences in this specimen translate into the identical CDR3. This rearrangement joins TRBV28 to TRBJ1-5; no definite D call. The CDR3 totals 12 residues. Trimming took 3 bases from V and 4 from J, leaving 4 bases between them. Germline V gives CDR1 MDHEN, CDR2 SYDVKM. The CDR3 reads CASSFPNQPQHF. In DNA, the CDR3 is TGTGCCAGCAGTTTCCCAAATCAGCCCCAGCATTTT.

The V and J genes are TRBV7-2 and TRBJ2-1, with D hard to call. V was cut by 4 bases and J by 4 bases, with 17 bases left in between. The CDR3 runs to 16 residues. The germline V gene has CDR1 SGHTA and CDR2 FQGNSA. This CDR3 is CASSSSTVARYNEQFF. The CDR3 nucleotides are TGTGCCAGCAGCTCCTCTACGGTGGCGAGATACAATGAGCAGTTCTTC.

The chain links TRBV5-4 to TRBJ2-2, with TRBD1 as a possible D gene (6 bases). V shed 2 bases and J shed 5 bases, with 10 bases lying between them. The CDR3 runs to 14 residues. In germline, CDR1 is SGHNT, CDR2 YYREEE (reference sequence). CDR3 nucleotides: TGTGCCAGCAGCTTTCAAGGACAGACCGGGGAGCTGTTTTTT. This encodes CASSFQGQTGELFF.

This clone was observed many times. The rearrangement joins TRBV5-4 to TRBJ2-5; D is possibly TRBD2 (5 bases). This CDR3 comprises 13 residues. V was trimmed by 3 bases and J by 5 bases, leaving 11 bases between them. Germline V gene lookup returns CDR1 SGHNT and CDR2 YYREEE (reference sequence). The CDR3 bases are TGTGCCAGCAGCTCGTCTAGCATGGAGACCCAGTACTTC. The encoded protein is CASSSSSMETQYF. Variable domain in full (rest from reference TRBV5-4 and TRBJ2-5): ETGVTQSPTHLIKTRGQQVTLRCSSQSGHNTVSWYQQALGQGPQFIFQYYREEENGRGNFPPRFSGLQFPNYSSELNVNALELDDSALYLCASSSSSMETQYFGPGTRLLVL.

The gene calls are TRBV18 and TRBJ1-1; D is ambiguous. The CDR3 contains 12 residues. V lost 5 bases and J lost 5, with 9 bases in between. CDR1 KGHSH and CDR2 LQKENI come from the germline V gene. The CDR3 loop reads CASSYGETEAFF. The DNA of the CDR3 is TGTGCCAGCTCATATGGGGAAACTGAAGCTTTCTTT.

This clone occurred once. This chain uses TRBV11-2 with TRBJ2-7, with D tentatively TRBD2 (7 bases). The CDR3 totals 16 residues. The V gene lost 5 bases and the J gene lost 2 bases, with 19 bases spanning the gap. Per germline, CDR1 SGHAT and CDR2 FQNNGV. The CDR3 nucleotides are TGTGCCAGCAGCCTCATCCGGGGGCGGGGGACCTACGAGCAGTACTTC. Its protein product is CASSLIRGRGTYEQYF.

The V call is TRBV5-6, the J call TRBJ2-1; 7 bases match TRBD1. The CDR3 has 13 residues. The germline V gene encodes CDR1 SGHDT and CDR2 YYEEEE. With V trimmed by 4 bases and J by 8 bases, 6 bases remained unmatched. The CDR3 region has the DNA TGTGCCAGCAGCCTAAACAGGGGAGATGAGCAGTTCTTC. Encoded protein: CASSLNRGDEQFF.

V usage is TRBV29-1 and J usage is TRBJ2-3, with 10 bases aligning to TRBD2. The V gene's germline CDR1 is SQVTM and CDR2 ANQGSEA. The trim removed 4 bases at V and 1 base at J, leaving 8 bases unmatched. This CDR3 region has 16 residues. The CDR3 bases are TGCAGCGTTGTTGGATTGGGGACTAGCGGCACAGATACGCAGTATTTT. As protein: CSVVGLGTSGTDTQYF.

In its sample, this clone was seen once. The gene calls are TRBV4-3 and TRBJ2-1; D is unresolved. V was trimmed by 1 base and J by 13 bases, leaving 14 bases between them. This CDR3 has 13 amino acids. Germline CDR1 is LGHNA and CDR2 is YSLEER. CDR3 bases: TGCGCCAGCAGCCAAGTCAGTTTTCCAGTACAGTTCTTC. Its translation is CASSQVSFPVQFF.

The chain joins TRBV11-2 to TRBJ1-4; TRBD1 matches at 8 bases. The V gene end was trimmed by 3 bases and the J gene end by 8 bases; junction bases not matched to a gene: 2. This CDR3 contains 13 residues. Germline-derived CDR1 and CDR2 are SGHAT and FQNNGV. The CDR3 DNA follows: TGTGCCAGCAGCTTCGACAGGGGAGAAAAACTGTTTTTT. This encodes CASSFDRGEKLFF.